This is a list of T cell receptor beta chains from one sample in a study of blood T cell repertoires in COVID-19. The protocol was immunoSEQ multiplex PCR, while the TCRdb copy is restricted to in-frame clones and leaves out a portion. The table includes 300,000 to 350,000 clones, about nine tenths detected once. The sample comprised PBMCs or T cells enriched from blood (not recorded which). Source of these receptors: a woman in her twenties or thirties who had recovered from COVID-19. CDR3s include the opening cysteine and the closing phenylalanine or tryptophan. Fields, in order: D gene, V gene, J gene, clone size, CDR3 protein, CDR3 DNA. The D gene is left open where the match is weak. Expanded clones are given a class, and other clones once, few, many or no size at all.

>-|TRBV6-1|TRBJ1-2|few
CASSEDQVSMRYTF
TGTGCCAGCAGTGAAGACCAGGTCTCTATGCGCTACACCTTC
>-|TRBV29-1|TRBJ1-1|-
CSVVETANTEAFF
TGCAGCGTTGTGGAGACGGCAAACACTGAAGCTTTCTTT
>TRBD1|TRBV6-5|TRBJ1-1|-
CASNQGQGKKAFF
TGTGCCAGCAATCAAGGACAGGGGAAAAAAGCTTTCTTT
>-|TRBV4-3|TRBJ1-3|-
CASSQDWGTFVGNTIYF
TGCGCCAGCAGCCAAGATTGGGGGACATTTGTTGGAAACACCATATATTTT
>-|TRBV5-1|TRBJ2-7|-
CASSFDGDEQYF
TGCGCCAGCAGCTTCGACGGGGACGAGCAGTACTTC
>-|TRBV18|TRBJ2-7|-
CASSLRSSYEQYF
TGTGCCAGCTCACTTAGGAGCTCCTACGAGCAGTACTTC
>-|TRBV5-1|TRBJ1-3|-
CASSLDTEGNTIYF
TGCGCCAGCAGCTTGGATACAGAAGGAAACACCATATATTTT
>TRBD2|TRBV4-1|TRBJ2-7|-
CASSQRTSGTYEQYF
TGCGCCAGCAGCCAAAGGACTAGCGGCACCTACGAGCAGTACTTC
>-|TRBV28|TRBJ1-3|-
CASSLAEYSGNTIYF
TGTGCCAGCAGTTTAGCCGAGTACTCTGGAAACACCATATATTTT
>-|TRBV6-5|TRBJ1-4|-
CASSYSTGTNEKLFF
TGTGCCAGCAGTTACTCGACCGGGACTAATGAAAAACTGTTTTTT
>-|TRBV5-8|TRBJ1-5|-
CASSFYRDTNSNQPQHF
TGTGCCAGCAGCTTCTACCGGGACACCAATAGCAATCAGCCCCAGCATTTT
>TRBD1|TRBV10-3|TRBJ1-1|-
CAISGGTGGYTEAFF
TGTGCCATCAGTGGGGGGACAGGGGGGTACACTGAAGCTTTCTTT
>-|TRBV12-5|TRBJ1-1|-
CASGSKTENTEAFF
TGTGCTAGTGGTTCTAAAACAGAGAACACTGAAGCTTTCTTT
>-|TRBV4-1|TRBJ1-5|-
CASSQDPDQPQHF
TGCGCCAGCAGCCAAGATCCGGATCAGCCCCAGCATTTT
>-|TRBV10-3|TRBJ1-2|few
CAISGQGNDGYTF
TGTGCCATCAGTGGCCAGGGCAACGATGGCTACACCTTC
>-|TRBV4-3|TRBJ2-2|-
CASSQDFGLTGELFF
TGCGCCAGCAGCCAAGATTTTGGGCTCACCGGGGAGCTGTTTTTT
>TRBD1|TRBV7-6|TRBJ1-5|-
CASSPTDRGVNQPQHF
TGTGCCAGCAGCCCTACGGACAGGGGGGTCAATCAGCCCCAGCATTTT
>TRBD1|TRBV5-1|TRBJ1-1|-
CASSLAGTVNTEAFF
TGCGCCAGCAGCCTTGCTGGGACAGTCAACACTGAAGCTTTCTTT
>-|TRBV19|TRBJ2-1|-
CASSTTSYNEQFF
TGTGCCAGTAGTACGACTAGTTACAATGAGCAGTTCTTC
>-|TRBV30|TRBJ1-6|-
CAWEQGQGYSPLHF
TGTGCCTGGGAGCAGGGGCAGGGATATTCACCCCTCCACTTT
>TRBD2|TRBV5-1|TRBJ2-7|-
CASSLRTSGAWYEQYF
TGCGCCAGCAGCTTGCGTACTAGCGGGGCCTGGTACGAGCAGTACTTC
>TRBD2|TRBV3-1/TRBV3-2|TRBJ2-5|-
CASSPDILAGGGTQYF
TGTGCCAGCAGCCCAGACATACTAGCGGGAGGGGGGACCCAGTACTTC
>-|TRBV5-5|TRBJ1-2|-
CASSWVQGSYGYTF
TGTGCCAGCAGCTGGGTCCAGGGGAGCTATGGCTACACCTTC
>-|TRBV28|TRBJ2-5|-
CASSLGGEGEETQYF
TGTGCCAGCAGTTTAGGGGGCGAGGGGGAAGAGACCCAGTACTTC
>TRBD1|TRBV19|TRBJ1-1|-
CASSLRTGGVGNTEAFF
TGTGCCAGTAGTCTCCGGACAGGGGGAGTAGGGAACACTGAAGCTTTCTTT
>TRBD1|TRBV19|TRBJ2-7|-
CASSMTGGAYEQYF
TGTGCCAGTAGTATGACAGGGGGCGCTTACGAGCAGTACTTC
>-|TRBV7-9|TRBJ1-5|-
CASSPQTSMGNQPQHF
TGTGCCAGCAGCCCCCAGACATCGATGGGCAATCAGCCCCAGCATTTT
>TRBD1|TRBV6-6|TRBJ1-5|-
CASSIVAGGYNQPQHF
TGTGCCAGCAGTATCGTAGCAGGGGGTTACAATCAGCCCCAGCATTTT
>-|TRBV5-1|TRBJ1-1|-
CASSPREGLNTEAFF
TGCGCCAGCAGCCCTCGGGAGGGTCTGAACACTGAAGCTTTCTTT
>-|TRBV19|TRBJ2-7|few
CASSAELGDWEQYF
TGTGCCAGTAGTGCCGAATTAGGGGACTGGGAGCAGTACTTC
>-|TRBV12-3/TRBV12-4|TRBJ1-2|-
CASSLLADYGYTF
TGTGCCAGCAGTTTACTGGCAGACTATGGCTACACCTTC
>TRBD1|TRBV3-1/TRBV3-2|TRBJ2-2|-
CASSRTGTPELFF
TGTGCCAGCAGCCGGACAGGGACCCCCGAGCTGTTTTTT
>TRBD1|TRBV28|TRBJ2-7|-
CASSSPGQGAYEQYF
TGTGCCAGCAGTTCCCCGGGACAGGGAGCCTACGAGCAGTACTTC
>-|TRBV2|TRBJ2-5|-
CASSPGREFQETQYF
TGTGCCAGCAGTCCAGGTCGGGAATTCCAAGAGACCCAGTACTTC
>-|TRBV28|TRBJ2-7|few
CASSFLQGSSEQYF
TGTGCCAGCAGTTTTCTTCAGGGGAGCTCCGAGCAGTACTTC
>-|TRBV7-2|TRBJ1-2|-
CASSLGLGQSPYGYTF
TGTGCCAGCAGCTTAGGGTTAGGACAGTCTCCCTATGGCTACACCTTC
>-|TRBV7-9|TRBJ1-4|-
CASSFRNEKLFF
TGTGCCAGCAGCTTCAGGAATGAAAAACTGTTTTTT
>-|TRBV5-4|TRBJ1-1|once
CASSLVGREAAEAFF
TGTGCCAGCAGCTTGGTTGGCAGGGAAGCAGCTGAAGCTTTCTTT
>-|TRBV7-2|TRBJ2-4|-
CASSLESQIIKNIQYF
TGTGCCAGCAGCTTAGAGTCACAGATTATCAAAAACATTCAGTACTTC
>-|TRBV10-3|TRBJ2-1|-
CAISESPAETNNEQFF
TGTGCCATCAGTGAGTCCCCTGCGGAGACGAACAATGAGCAGTTCTTC
>TRBD2|TRBV5-6|TRBJ2-1|once
CASSLLGLAGAGEQFF
TGTGCCAGCAGCCTACTAGGACTAGCGGGAGCAGGTGAGCAGTTCTTC
>TRBD1|TRBV9|TRBJ2-1|-
CASSVASTGGFYNEQFF
TGTGCCAGCAGCGTCGCGTCGACAGGGGGCTTCTACAATGAGCAGTTCTTC
>TRBD2|TRBV6-5|TRBJ2-1|-
CASIVGLAAYNEQFF
TGTGCCAGCATAGTGGGACTAGCGGCTTACAATGAGCAGTTCTTC
>-|TRBV30|TRBJ2-4|-
CAWSVDRNIQYF
TGTGCCTGGAGTGTAGACAGAAACATTCAGTACTTC
>TRBD1|TRBV19|TRBJ1-3|-
CASSMGDRTLSSGNTIYF
TGTGCCAGTAGTATGGGGGACAGGACTCTCTCGAGCGGAAACACCATATATTTT
>TRBD2|TRBV7-9|TRBJ2-2|-
CASHRLAGVLVTGELFF
TGTGCCAGCCATCGTCTAGCGGGAGTACTTGTCACCGGGGAGCTGTTTTTT
>-|TRBV24-1|TRBJ1-4|once
CATSDFPGAGEKLFF
TGTGCCACCAGTGATTTTCCAGGGGCAGGGGAAAAACTGTTTTTT
>-|TRBV15|TRBJ1-3|-
CATSKDVGGSGNTIYF
TGTGCCACCAGCAAAGATGTGGGGGGTTCTGGAAACACCATATATTTT
>TRBD2|TRBV9|TRBJ2-1|-
CASSVVGTSGANWNEQFF
TGTGCCAGCAGCGTAGTAGGGACTAGCGGTGCGAATTGGAATGAGCAGTTCTTC